The 29 T cell receptor beta chains listed next were all sequenced from one sample in a study of human T cells and chemical hapten exposure. Specified time point: patch test 1, 2 weeks after DPC sensitization. Treatment indicated: therapeutic diphenylcyclopropenone sensitization with weekly scalp DPC. MiXCR, applied by TCRdb to the RACE reads, yields one record per CDR3 protein. The table records under 200,000 distinct CDR3 sequences, about 14% of them present only once. The material was whole blood, obtained in connection with sensitization to the hapten diphenylcyclopropenone (DPC). The source of these receptors is a woman aged 30 to 39 with alopecia areata. Some clones in this sample may be carry-over from other donors' samples.

This clonotype was counted many times. This chain connects TRBV19 to TRBJ1-2; no firm D call. Germline CDR1 is LNHDA and CDR2 is SQIVND (reference sequence). The CDR3 extends over 12 amino acids. Trimming cost V 7 bases and J 2 bases, with 8 bases left between them. The CDR3 nucleotides read TGTGCCAGTAACCGGGGAAACTATGGCTACACCTTC. This translates into CASNRGNYGYTF.

This clonotype occurred many times. A read error may produce the germline difference seen at one junction end. The chain carries TRBV2 and TRBJ2-1, with D perhaps matching TRBD2 (6 bases). Germline lookup yields CDR1 SNHLY and CDR2 FYNNEI. CDR3 length: 14 amino acids. The DNA for the CDR3 is TGTGCCAGCAGTGAAGCTGCGCCCGGAGGGCGGAAGGTCTTC. Translated, it gives CASSEAAPGGRKVF. Full variable domain (remainder filled in from reference TRBV2 and TRBJ2-1): EPEVTQTPSHQVTQMGQEVILRCVPISNHLYFYWYRQILGQKVEFLVSFYNNEISEKSEIFDDQFSVERPDGSNFTLKIRSTKLEDSAMYFCASSEAAPGGRKVFGPGTRLTVL.

This clonotype was counted at least ten times. The rearrangement joins TRBV18 to TRBJ1-1, with D perhaps matching TRBD1 (5 bases). Germline CDR1 is KGHSH and CDR2 is LQKENI. This CDR3 has 13 amino acids. The V end lost 8 bases, the J end lost 1 base, and 11 bases lay between the germline ends. CDR3: CASSQGANTEAFF. CDR3 nucleotide sequence: TGTGCCAGCAGCCAAGGGGCGAACACTGAAGCTTTCTTT.

This clonotype appeared many times. V gene TRBV12-3 or TRBV12-4 combines with J gene TRBJ2-3; D is unresolved. Trimming cost V 5 bases and J 7 bases, with 7 bases left between them. The CDR3 spans 11 residues. The CDR3 spells CASSLQNTQYF. CDR3 in DNA: TGTGCCAGCAGTCTACAGAATACGCAGTATTTT.

This clonotype was counted only a few times. The rearrangement uses TRBV12-3 or TRBV12-4 and TRBJ1-3; no clear D gene. V lost 4 bases to trimming and J lost 3 bases, with 10 bases between them. The CDR3 totals 14 residues. This CDR3 reads CASSWVAFGNTIYF. In DNA form, the CDR3 reads TGTGCCAGCAGTTGGGTAGCCTTTGGAAACACCATATATTTT.

This clonotype was seen ten or more times. The genes are TRBV20-1 and TRBJ2-7, with TRBD1 matching over 7 bases. Germline V gives CDR1 DFQATT, CDR2 SNEGSKA (reference sequence). The CDR3 contains 13 residues. V shed 1 base, J shed 3 bases, and the junction held 3 bases outside the gene matches. The CDR3 DNA reads TGCAGTGCTAGAGTGACAGGGAGCTACGAGCAGTACTTC. This encodes CSARVTGSYEQYF.

There are many counts of this clonotype. The J gene is TRBJ2-7, the V gene TRBV3-1; D perhaps matches TRBD2 (6 bases). Trimming took 5 bases from V and 2 from J, leaving 13 bases between them. This CDR3 has 14 residues. Germline V CDR1 and CDR2: LGHDT, YNNKEL (reference sequence). The CDR3 region is CASSASPGAYEQYF. The CDR3 nucleotides read TGTGCCAGCAGCGCCTCGCCGGGGGCCTACGAGCAGTACTTC.

The chain is built from TRBV4-1 and TRBJ2-7, with 7 bases aligning to TRBD1. This CDR3 spans 17 amino acids. V shed 2 bases, J shed 3 bases, and the junction held 13 bases outside the gene matches. CDR1 and CDR2 (germline): MGHRA, YSYEKL. The CDR3 loop is CASSQQPGQLNLYEQYF. The CDR3 DNA reads TGCGCCAGCAGCCAACAACCGGGACAGCTAAACCTCTACGAGCAGTACTTC.

In this sample, this clonotype turned up a few times. The V gene is TRBV9, the J gene TRBJ2-2; 11 nucleotides match TRBD2. The CDR3 loop spans 20 amino acids. Germline values: CDR1 SGDLS, CDR2 YYNGEE. J lost 4 bases, V lost 0 bases, and 14 bases had no gene match. The chain's CDR3 is CASSVGPQPGLAVRTGELFF. The CDR3 bases are TGTGCCAGCAGCGTAGGCCCGCAACCGGGACTAGCGGTACGCACCGGGGAGCTGTTTTTT.

This clonotype was seen only a few times. CDR3 in DNA: TGTGCCAGCAATAATCCTGGCCAGCCCCAGCATTTT. Protein product: CASNNPGQPQHF. The chain has TRBV6-1 and TRBJ1-5; no firm D call. The CDR3 has 12 amino acids. V gave up 7 bases and J gave up 7 bases, with 11 bases separating them. Per the germline V gene, CDR1 is MNHNS and CDR2 is SASEGT.

This clonotype was recorded a few times. CDR3 sequence: CASSQFTTTAWGNIQYF. The CDR3 DNA is TGTGCCAGCAGCCAATTCACGACGACAGCCTGGGGAAACATTCAGTACTTC. The V and J genes are TRBV4-2 and TRBJ2-4, with D possibly TRBD1 on 5 matching bases. CDR3 length: 17 residues. The ends were cut back, 2 bases at V and 6 bases at J, with 20 bases in the middle. CDR1 and CDR2 (germline): LGHNA, YNFKEQ.

The chain combines TRBV20-1 with TRBJ1-1; D possibly corresponds to TRBD1 (5 bases). This CDR3 is built from 14 residues. Germline CDR1 and CDR2: DFQATT and SNEGSKA (reference sequence). Trimming stripped 6 bases from V and 3 bases from J, with 17 bases between. For the CDR3, the DNA is TGCAGTGCCTCTACTGGGACGAGGGACACTGAAGCTTTCTTT. This translates into CSASTGTRDTEAFF.

The V call is TRBV7-2, the J call TRBJ1-2; D is ambiguous. CDR3 length equals 15 residues. Germline CDR1 reads SGHTA; CDR2 reads FQGNSA. V was clipped by 5 bases and J by 3 bases, with 16 bases between them. CDR3 loop: CASSPRLTIDYGYTF. CDR3 in DNA: TGTGCCAGCAGCCCCCGCCTCACGATCGACTATGGCTACACCTTC. Full variable domain (rest looked up from reference TRBV7-2 and TRBJ1-2): GAGVSQSPSNKVTEKGKDVELRCDPISGHTALYWYRQSLGQGLEFLIYFQGNSAPDKSGLPSDRFSAERTGGSVSTLTIQRTQQEDSAVYLCASSPRLTIDYGYTFGSGTRLTVV.

This sequence joins TRBV6-2 or TRBV6-3 and TRBJ1-1; no reliable D call. The CDR3 sequence is 12 residues long. Germline loops: CDR1 MNHEY, CDR2 SVGEGT. V lost 5 bases and J lost 1, with 5 bases in between. The CDR3 is CASSTANTEAFF. CDR3 coding DNA: TGTGCCAGCAGTACAGCGAACACTGAAGCTTTCTTT.

This clonotype appeared a few times. The chain has TRBV29-1 and TRBJ1-2; TRBD1 might be the D (6 bases). The CDR3 runs to 14 residues. Germline CDR1 SQVTM, CDR2 ANQGSEA. The ends were cut back, 2 bases at V and 3 bases at J, with 13 bases in the middle. The CDR3 here is CSVESRGSHYGYTF. The CDR3 DNA reads TGCAGCGTTGAAAGCAGGGGATCCCACTATGGCTACACCTTC.

CDR3 residues: CASSYANYGYTF. CDR3 DNA sequence: TGTGCCAGCAGTTACGCTAACTATGGCTACACCTTC. V usage is TRBV28 and J usage is TRBJ1-2; no reliable D call. CDR1 and CDR2 from the germline V gene are MDHEN and SYDVKM. The CDR3 consists of 12 residues. The V end lost 4 bases, the J end lost 0 bases, and 3 bases lay between the germline ends.

This clonotype has only a few counts. The V call is TRBV4-1, the J call TRBJ1-1, with D unclear. The germline gives CDR1 MGHRA, CDR2 YSYEKL. The CDR3 consists of 14 residues. V was shortened by 1 base and J by 2 bases, with 8 bases between the two germline ends. The CDR3 DNA reads TGCGCCAGCAGCCAAGGTAAAATTAACACTGAAGCTTTCTTT. It codes for CASSQGKINTEAFF.

There are many counts of this clonotype. The V and J genes are TRBV11-1 and TRBJ1-1, with D maybe TRBD1 (5 bases). The CDR3 has 14 amino acids. Trimming pared 8 bases from V and 0 bases from J, leaving 13 bases between. Germline CDR1 is SGHAT and CDR2 is FQDESV (reference sequence). The chain's CDR3 is CASREAGLNTEAFF. The CDR3 region has the DNA TGTGCCAGCCGGGAGGCGGGGCTGAACACTGAAGCTTTCTTT. Together with reference TRBV11-1 and TRBJ1-1, the CDR3 gives the full variable domain: EAEVAQSPRYKITEKSQAVAFWCDPISGHATLYWYRQILGQGPELLVQFQDESVVDDSQLPKDRFSAERLKGVDSTLKIQPAELGDSAMYLCASREAGLNTEAFFGQGTRLTVV.

CDR3 protein: CASSRFARDTPSTDTQYF. The CDR3 bases are TGTGCCAGCAGCCGGTTCGCCAGGGACACCCCCAGCACAGATACGCAGTATTTT. This chain joins TRBV13 and TRBJ2-3; D possibly corresponds to TRBD1 (6 bases). Per germline, CDR1 PRHDT and CDR2 FYEKMQ (reference sequence). CDR3 length: 18 residues. V was pared by 5 bases and J by 0 bases, with 21 bases between.

The V call is TRBV30, the J call TRBJ2-1; TRBD1 matches 10 bases. Germline V CDR1 and CDR2: GTSNPN, SVGIG (reference sequence). The CDR3 length is 15 residues. V lost 2 bases, J lost 6 bases, and 7 bases stayed unmatched. The CDR3, as DNA: TGTGCCTGGAGTCCTGCCGGGACAGGGGTCAATGAGCAGTTCTTC. Translating it yields CAWSPAGTGVNEQFF.

This clonotype was found a few times. This chain joins TRBV7-9 and TRBJ2-3; no firm D call. CDR3 size: 13 residues. Trimming stripped 3 bases from V and 1 base from J, with 5 bases between. Per the germline V gene, CDR1 is SEHNR and CDR2 is FQNEAQ (reference sequence). The CDR3 nucleotides are TGTGCCAGCAGCTTCACAGGCACAGATACGCAGTATTTT. It is translated as CASSFTGTDTQYF. Using reference TRBV7-9 and TRBJ2-3 for the parts outside the CDR3, the full variable domain is DTGVSQNPRHKITKRGQNVTFRCDPISEHNRLYWYRQTLGQGPEFLTYFQNEAQLEKSRLLSDRFSAERPKGSFSTLEIQRTEQGDSAMYLCASSFTGTDTQYFGPGTRLTVL.

The table lists this clonotype with many counts. The rearrangement links TRBV29-1 to TRBJ2-7; tentatively, D is TRBD2 (6 bases). The CDR3 is made up of 13 amino acids. Germline loops: CDR1 SQVTM, CDR2 ANQGSEA. V was trimmed by 7 bases and J by 6 bases, leaving 19 bases between them. This chain's CDR3 is CSAGGTGYREQYF. CDR3 nucleotides: TGCAGCGCAGGAGGGACGGGGTACCGCGAGCAGTACTTC.

This clonotype was found a few times. The chain employs TRBV12-3 or TRBV12-4 and TRBJ1-5, with 8 bases matching TRBD1. The V gene end was trimmed by 5 bases and the J gene end by 6 bases; junction bases not matched to a gene: 12. CDR3 size: 16 residues. The CDR3 DNA is TGTGCCAGCAGTCCAAGGACAGGGTCAACGGTTCAGCCCCAGCATTTT. This gives the protein CASSPRTGSTVQPQHF.

Only a few counts were recorded for this clonotype. This sequence joins TRBV2 and TRBJ2-6; no firm D call. V was pared by 2 bases and J by 2 bases, with 4 bases between. The CDR3 contains 14 residues. Germline V gives CDR1 SNHLY, CDR2 FYNNEI. CDR3 amino acids: CASSERTGANVLTF. The CDR3 DNA reads as TGTGCCAGCAGTGAACGGACTGGGGCCAACGTCCTGACTTTC.

This clonotype was seen at least ten times. Sequence at one end of the junction differs from germline and may be a read error. The chain recombines TRBV6-6 with TRBJ1-5, with TRBD1 matching over 7 bases. This CDR3 region has 16 residues. Germline V gene sequence: CDR1 MNHNY, CDR2 SVGAGI (reference sequence). The CDR3 here is CASSYPTQGSNQPQHF. CDR3 nucleotide sequence: TGCGCCAGCAGTTATCCCACACAGGGGAGCAATCAGCCCCAGCATTTT.

The table lists this clonotype with a few counts. The chain combines TRBV30 with TRBJ1-6, with TRBD1 matching 11 bases. This CDR3 has 13 amino acids. Germline CDR1 and CDR2: GTSNPN and SVGIG (reference sequence). Unmatched junction bases numbered 4, after V lost 8 bases and J lost 7 bases. The CDR3: CAGRDRGNSPLHF. CDR3 nucleotide sequence: TGTGCCGGCCGGGACAGGGGGAATTCACCCCTCCACTTT.

The genes are TRBV7-9 and TRBJ1-2; 7 positions match TRBD1. The germline V gene encodes CDR1 SEHNR and CDR2 FQNEAQ (reference sequence). V was pared by 5 bases and J by 4 bases, with 7 bases of the junction left unmatched. CDR3 length equals 14 residues. DNA of the CDR3: TGTGCCAGCAGCCCACCCCCAGGGGGCTATGGCTACACCTTC. Translation gives CASSPPPGGYGYTF. Full variable domain (missing parts from reference TRBV7-9 and TRBJ1-2): DTGVSQNPRHKITKRGQNVTFRCDPISEHNRLYWYRQTLGQGPEFLTYFQNEAQLEKSRLLSDRFSAERPKGSFSTLEIQRTEQGDSAMYLCASSPPPGGYGYTFGSGTRLTVV.

V is TRBV7-9 and J is TRBJ1-1; no clear D. CDR1 SEHNR and CDR2 FQNEAQ come from the germline V gene (reference sequence). Trimming removed 1 base at V and 2 bases at J, with 11 bases between. The CDR3 runs 15 residues. This CDR3 reads CASSLVVGFNTEAFF. The CDR3 DNA reads as TGTGCCAGCAGCTTAGTGGTGGGCTTTAACACTGAAGCTTTCTTT.

The V call is TRBV7-8, the J call TRBJ2-3; TRBD1 matches 9 bases. The CDR3 totals 16 residues. CDR1 and CDR2 (germline): SGHVS, FQNEAQ. Unmatched junction bases numbered 9, after V lost 1 base and J lost 7 bases. The DNA of the CDR3 is TGTGCCAGCAGCTTAGAAGCGGGACAGGGCCGCTATACGCAGTATTTT. This translates into CASSLEAGQGRYTQYF.